This section outlines one T cell receptor beta chain sequence together with its context. These data are taken from a study of blood T cell repertoires in COVID-19. Study in general: COVID-19 samples, acute and convalescent, were from the United States, Italy and Spain. T cells, B-cell-depleted T cells, or PBMCs provided the cDNA or gDNA that served as material.

As processed by the authors: By means of reference gene primer amplification, nucleated cell counts were estimated. Clones were sequenced by immunoSEQ multiplex PCR, and TCRdb holds only the in-frame ones, with some missing. D and trimming come from the DNA, and the V and J calls and clone size come from that table. The data hold over 100,000 clones, with more than 85% observed a single time. The V gene's germline CDR1 is SNHLY and CDR2 FYNNEI. The ends lost 4 bases at V and 8 bases at J; junction bases unmatched: 10. The CDR3 runs 15 residues. Source material: peripheral blood. The receptor was isolated from a human donor in a cohort sampled during active COVID-19. This chain joins TRBV2 and TRBJ1-2, with 10 bases fitting TRBD1. The CDR3 bases are TGTGCCAGCAGTGCCAGCCGGACAGGGGGGTTCGGCTACACCTTC. Protein product: CASSASRTGGFGYTF.